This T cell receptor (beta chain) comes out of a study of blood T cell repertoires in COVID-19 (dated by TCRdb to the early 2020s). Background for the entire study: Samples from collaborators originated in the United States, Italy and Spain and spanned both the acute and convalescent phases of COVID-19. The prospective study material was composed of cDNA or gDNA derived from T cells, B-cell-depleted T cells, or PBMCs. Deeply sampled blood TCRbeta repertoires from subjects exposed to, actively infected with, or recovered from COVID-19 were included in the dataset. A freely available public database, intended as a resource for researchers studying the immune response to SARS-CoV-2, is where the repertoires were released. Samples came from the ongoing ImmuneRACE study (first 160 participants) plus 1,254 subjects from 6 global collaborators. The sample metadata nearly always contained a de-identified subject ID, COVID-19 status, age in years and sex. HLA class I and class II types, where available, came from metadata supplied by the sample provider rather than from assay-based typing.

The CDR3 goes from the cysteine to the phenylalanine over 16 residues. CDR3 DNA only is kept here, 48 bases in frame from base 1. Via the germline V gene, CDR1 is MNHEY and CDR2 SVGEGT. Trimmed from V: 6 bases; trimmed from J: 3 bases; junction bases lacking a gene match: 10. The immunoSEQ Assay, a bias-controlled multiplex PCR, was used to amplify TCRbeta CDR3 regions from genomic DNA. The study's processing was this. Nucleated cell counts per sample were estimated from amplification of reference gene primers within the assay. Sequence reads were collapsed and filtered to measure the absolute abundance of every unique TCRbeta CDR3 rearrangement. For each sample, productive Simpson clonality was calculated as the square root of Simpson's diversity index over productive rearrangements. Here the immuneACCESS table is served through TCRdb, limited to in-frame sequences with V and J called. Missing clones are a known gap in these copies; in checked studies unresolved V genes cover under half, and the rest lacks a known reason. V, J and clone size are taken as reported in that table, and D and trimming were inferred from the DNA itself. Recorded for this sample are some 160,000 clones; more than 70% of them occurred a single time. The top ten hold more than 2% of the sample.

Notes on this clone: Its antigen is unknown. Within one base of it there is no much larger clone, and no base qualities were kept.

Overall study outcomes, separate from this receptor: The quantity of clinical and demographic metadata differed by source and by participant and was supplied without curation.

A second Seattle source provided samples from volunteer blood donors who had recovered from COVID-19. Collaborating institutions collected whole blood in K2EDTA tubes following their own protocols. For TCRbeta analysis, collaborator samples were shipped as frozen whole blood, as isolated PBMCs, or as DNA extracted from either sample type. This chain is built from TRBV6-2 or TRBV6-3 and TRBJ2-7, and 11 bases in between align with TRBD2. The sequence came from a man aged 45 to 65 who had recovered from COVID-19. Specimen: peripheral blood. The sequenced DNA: TGTGCCAGCAGCATACACTCTGGGACTAGCGGCTACGAGCAGTACTTC. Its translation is CASSIHSGTSGYEQYF.